The sequence of this TCR beta chain was determined in a study of spatial heterogeneity in lung cancer. Study context: There were consistently more beta-chain sequences detected than alpha-chain sequences.

Time point specified: sample taken at primary tumor resection. Every molecule of TCR cDNA had its own unique molecular identifier. TCRdb re-analysed the 5' RACE reads in MiXCR, keeping a single row per CDR3 protein. The sample consists of 2,000 to 3,000 distinct CDR3 sequences, approximately 1.5% of them appearing once. This clonotype is medium-sized (0.01 to 0.1%) in the sample. Its antigen is unknown. Study-wide points: Tumors with more nonsynonymous mutations had more expanded intratumoral alpha and beta TCRs.

CDR3 size: 13 residues. Trimming took 1 base from V and 12 from J, leaving 14 bases between them. The germline V gene has CDR1 SNHLY and CDR2 FYNNEI. The sequence was collected from a male donor with early-stage non-small cell lung cancer. The specimen was lung tumor tissue, collected at surgery. The chain couples TRBV2 to TRBJ2-3; D gene unclear. CDR3 residues: CASSEESLPIQYF. For the CDR3, the DNA is TGTGCCAGCAGTGAAGAAAGTCTACCCATTCAGTATTTT.